Shown below are 2 T cell receptor beta chains from a single sample sequenced in a study of blood T cells in healthy people across ages. Next came a second PCR, run for roughly 6 to 11 cycles, which used a sample-barcoded 5' primer along with a J-beta primer mix. Each CDR3 protein is one row after TCRdb ran MiXCR on the 5' RACE reads. This sample has about 1.8 million distinct CDR3 sequences, with roughly 52% found just once. Sequencing input: blood. The source of these receptors is a woman in her thirties or forties in good health.

This clonotype was counted once. The J gene is TRBJ1-2, the V gene TRBV12-3 or TRBV12-4, with a weak D call TRBD1 (5 bases). Trimming removed 1 base at V and 2 bases at J, with 20 bases between. The CDR3 has 18 residues. The DNA for the CDR3 is TGTGCCAGCAGTTTAGAAGAAGGGGCCCTCGCAAAAAACTATGGCTACACCTTC. Its translation is CASSLEEGALAKNYGYTF.

The chain combines TRBV29-1 with TRBJ1-2, with 8 bases matching TRBD1. CDR3 length: 12 residues. The junction had 10 bases not matched to a gene; V was cut back by 8 bases and J by 8 bases. Germline-derived CDR1 and CDR2 are SQVTM and ANQGSEA. CDR3 nucleotides: TGCAGCTCTGGGCAGGGGGCGCAAGGCTACACCTTC. This encodes CSSGQGAQGYTF.